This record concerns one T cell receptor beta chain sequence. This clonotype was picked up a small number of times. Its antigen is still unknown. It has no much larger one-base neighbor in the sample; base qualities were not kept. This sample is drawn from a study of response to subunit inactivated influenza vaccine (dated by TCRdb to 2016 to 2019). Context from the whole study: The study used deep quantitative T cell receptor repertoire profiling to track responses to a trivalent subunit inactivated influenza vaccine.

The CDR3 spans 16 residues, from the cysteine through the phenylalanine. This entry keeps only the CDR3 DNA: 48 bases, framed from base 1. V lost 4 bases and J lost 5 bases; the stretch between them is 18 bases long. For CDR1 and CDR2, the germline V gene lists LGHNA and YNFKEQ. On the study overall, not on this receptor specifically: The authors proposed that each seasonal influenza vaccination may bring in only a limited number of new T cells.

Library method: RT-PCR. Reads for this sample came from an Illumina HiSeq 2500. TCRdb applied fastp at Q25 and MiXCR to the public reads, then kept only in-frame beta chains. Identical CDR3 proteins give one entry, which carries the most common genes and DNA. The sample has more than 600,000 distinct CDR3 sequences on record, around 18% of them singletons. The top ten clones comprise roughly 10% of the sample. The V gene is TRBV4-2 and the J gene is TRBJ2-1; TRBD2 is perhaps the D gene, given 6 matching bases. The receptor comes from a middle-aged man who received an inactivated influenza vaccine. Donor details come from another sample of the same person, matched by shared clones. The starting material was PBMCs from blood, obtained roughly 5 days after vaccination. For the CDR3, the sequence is CASSRAGTALNNEQFF. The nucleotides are TGTGCCAGCAGCCGGGCCGGGACTGCACTTAACAATGAGCAGTTCTTC.